The clone carrying this TCR beta chain was seen ten or more times. Antigen specificity is unknown. This entry comes from a study of post-analysis software for immune sequencing data. Study-level findings and limits: When patients were compared with controls, about 5 TRBV segments were more frequent, TRBV5-6, TRBV5-1 and TRBV20-1 among them.

V trimming: 3 bases; J trimming: 2 bases; junction bases outside the gene matches: 3. This CDR3 is built from 14 residues. Germline V gives CDR1 SGHRS, CDR2 YFSETQ. Prepared TCR beta cDNA libraries contained unique molecular identifiers. One entry per CDR3 protein, called by TCRdb with MiXCR from the PCR reads. The sample lists roughly 620,000 distinct CDR3 sequences, around 47% occurring once. Sequencing was performed on blood. V gene TRBV5-1 combines with J gene TRBJ2-5, with 8 nucleotides matching TRBD1. The source of this sequence is a girl under 18 with multiple sclerosis. This CDR3 is CASSSGTGQETQYF. The CDR3 nucleotides are TGCGCCAGCAGCTCGGGGACAGGACAAGAGACCCAGTACTTC.